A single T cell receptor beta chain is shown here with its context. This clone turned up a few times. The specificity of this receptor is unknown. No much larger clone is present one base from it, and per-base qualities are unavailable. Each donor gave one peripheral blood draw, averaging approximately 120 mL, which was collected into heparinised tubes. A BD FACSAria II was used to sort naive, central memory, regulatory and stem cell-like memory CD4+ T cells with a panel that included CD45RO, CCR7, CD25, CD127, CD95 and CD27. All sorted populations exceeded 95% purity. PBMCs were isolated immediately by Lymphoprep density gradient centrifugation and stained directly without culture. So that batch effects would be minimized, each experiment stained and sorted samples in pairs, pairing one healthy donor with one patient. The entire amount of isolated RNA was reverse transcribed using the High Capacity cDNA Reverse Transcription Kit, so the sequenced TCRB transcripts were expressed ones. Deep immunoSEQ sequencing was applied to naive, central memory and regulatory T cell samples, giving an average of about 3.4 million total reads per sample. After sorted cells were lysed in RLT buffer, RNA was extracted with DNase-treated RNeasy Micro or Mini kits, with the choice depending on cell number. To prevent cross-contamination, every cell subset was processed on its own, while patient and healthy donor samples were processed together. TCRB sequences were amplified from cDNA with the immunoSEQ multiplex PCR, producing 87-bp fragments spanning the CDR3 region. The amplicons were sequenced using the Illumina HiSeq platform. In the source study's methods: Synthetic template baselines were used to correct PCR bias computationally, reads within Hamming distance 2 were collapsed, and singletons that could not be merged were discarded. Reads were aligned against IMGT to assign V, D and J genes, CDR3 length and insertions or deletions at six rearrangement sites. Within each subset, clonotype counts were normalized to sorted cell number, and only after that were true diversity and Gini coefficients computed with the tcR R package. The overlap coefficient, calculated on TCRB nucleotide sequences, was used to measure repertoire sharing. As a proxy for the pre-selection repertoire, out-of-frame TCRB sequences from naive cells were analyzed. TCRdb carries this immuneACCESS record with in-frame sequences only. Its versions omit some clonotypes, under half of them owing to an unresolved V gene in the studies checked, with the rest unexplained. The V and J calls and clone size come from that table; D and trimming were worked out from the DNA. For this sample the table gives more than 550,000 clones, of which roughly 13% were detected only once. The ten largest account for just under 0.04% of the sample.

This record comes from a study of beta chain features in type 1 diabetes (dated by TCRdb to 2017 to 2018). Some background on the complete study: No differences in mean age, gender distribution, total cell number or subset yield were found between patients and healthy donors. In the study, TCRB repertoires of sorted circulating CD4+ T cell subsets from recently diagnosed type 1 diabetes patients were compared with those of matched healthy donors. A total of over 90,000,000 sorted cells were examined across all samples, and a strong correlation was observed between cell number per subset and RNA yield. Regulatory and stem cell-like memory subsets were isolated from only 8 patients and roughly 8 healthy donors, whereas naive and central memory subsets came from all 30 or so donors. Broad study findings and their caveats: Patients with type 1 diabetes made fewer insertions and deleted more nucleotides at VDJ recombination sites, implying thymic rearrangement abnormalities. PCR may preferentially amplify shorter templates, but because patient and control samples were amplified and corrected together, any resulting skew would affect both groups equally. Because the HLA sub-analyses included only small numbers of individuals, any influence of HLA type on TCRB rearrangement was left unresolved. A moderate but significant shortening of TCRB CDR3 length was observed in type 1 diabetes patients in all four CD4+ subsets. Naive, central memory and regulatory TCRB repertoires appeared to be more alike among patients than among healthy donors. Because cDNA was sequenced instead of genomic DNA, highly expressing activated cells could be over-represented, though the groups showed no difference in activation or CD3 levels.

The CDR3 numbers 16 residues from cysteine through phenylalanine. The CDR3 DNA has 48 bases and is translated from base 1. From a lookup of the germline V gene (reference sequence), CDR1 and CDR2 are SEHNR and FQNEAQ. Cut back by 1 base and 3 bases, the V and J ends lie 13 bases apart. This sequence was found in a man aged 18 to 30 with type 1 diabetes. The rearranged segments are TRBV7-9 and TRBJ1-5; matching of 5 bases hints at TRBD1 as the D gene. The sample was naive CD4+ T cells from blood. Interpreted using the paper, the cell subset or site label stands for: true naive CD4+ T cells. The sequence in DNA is TGTGCCAGCAGCTTAGGTCTGTCCAGGGACAATCAGCCCCAGCATTTT. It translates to CASSLGLSRDNQPQHF.